The rows below give T cell receptor beta chains drawn from one sample of a study of shared clonotypes between healthy human individuals. Assay used: immunoSEQ multiplex PCR; TCRdb lists only in-frame clones, some missing. Of about 490,000 clones in the sample, roughly four fifths were seen once. Material for sequencing was PBMCs. These receptors were taken from a middle-aged woman in good health. Some clones in this sample may be carry-over from other donors' samples. Each CDR3 is given with its conserved first and last residue. A D gene is named only where the DNA matches it firmly. Not all rows give a size; the values are once, few, many and, for expanded clones, a class.

V: TRBV7-8
D: -
size: -
J: TRBJ2-7
CDR3: CAGSDSYEQYF
DNA: TGTGCCGGCAGCGACTCCTACGAGCAGTACTTC

V: TRBV28
D: -
size: -
J: TRBJ2-5
CDR3: CASSLSGILETQYF
DNA: TGTGCCAGCAGTTTATCAGGGATATTGGAGACCCAGTACTTC

V: TRBV2
D: -
size: -
J: TRBJ2-7
CDR3: CASSEYGGLSSYEQYF
DNA: TGTGCCAGCAGTGAATATGGCGGTCTCAGCTCCTACGAGCAGTACTTC

V: TRBV7-3
D: TRBD2
size: -
J: TRBJ2-1
CDR3: CASSRVLAGEGEQFF
DNA: TGTGCCAGCAGCAGGGTGCTAGCGGGAGAGGGTGAGCAGTTCTTC

V: TRBV19
D: TRBD1
size: few
J: TRBJ1-1
CDR3: CASYSPGQGYFEAFF
DNA: TGTGCCAGTTACTCACCGGGACAGGGTTATTTTGAAGCTTTCTTT

V: TRBV5-1
D: TRBD1
size: once
J: TRBJ2-2
CDR3: CASSLGTGGELFF
DNA: TGCGCCAGCAGCTTGGGGACAGGAGGGGAGCTGTTTTTT

V: TRBV5-1
D: -
size: once
J: TRBJ2-3
CDR3: CASSAGGTDTQYF
DNA: TGCGCCAGCAGCGCAGGGGGCACAGATACGCAGTATTTT

V: TRBV6-5
D: -
size: -
J: TRBJ2-2
CDR3: CASCRQPAGELFF
DNA: TGTGCCAGCTGTAGACAGCCCGCCGGGGAGCTGTTTTTT

V: TRBV4-3
D: TRBD1
size: -
J: TRBJ1-1
CDR3: CASSQVDRGTEAFF
DNA: TGCGCCAGCAGCCAAGTTGACAGGGGCACTGAAGCTTTCTTT

V: TRBV30
D: -
size: -
J: TRBJ2-1
CDR3: CAWSRGLRDEQFF
DNA: TGTGCCTGGTCTCGAGGGCTTCGCGATGAGCAGTTCTTC

V: TRBV7-9
D: -
size: once
J: TRBJ1-1
CDR3: CASSPPLRGPAFF
DNA: TGTGCCAGCAGCCCGCCGTTGCGGGGGCCGGCTTTCTTT

V: TRBV7-9
D: TRBD2
size: -
J: TRBJ2-5
CDR3: CASSHGTSGRETQYF
DNA: TGTGCCAGCAGCCACGGGACTAGCGGGAGGGAGACCCAGTACTTC

V: TRBV7-6
D: TRBD2
size: -
J: TRBJ2-1
CDR3: CASTLRAGERYNEQFF
DNA: TGTGCCAGCACCCTCCGAGCGGGAGAGAGGTACAATGAGCAGTTCTTC

V: TRBV7-2
D: TRBD2
size: -
J: TRBJ2-5
CDR3: CASSSPSGRTQYF
DNA: TGTGCCAGCAGCTCCCCTAGCGGGCGGACCCAGTACTTC

V: TRBV5-6
D: TRBD1
size: -
J: TRBJ2-2
CDR3: CASRRTGGGGELFF
DNA: TGTGCCAGCAGGAGGACAGGGGGCGGCGGGGAGCTGTTTTTT

V: TRBV5-1
D: -
size: -
J: TRBJ2-3
CDR3: CASSLAPTAYTDTQYF
DNA: TGCGCCAGCAGCTTGGCCCCGACTGCATACACAGATACGCAGTATTTT

V: TRBV7-8
D: -
size: -
J: TRBJ1-4
CDR3: CASSLAGRARANEKLFF
DNA: TGTGCCAGCAGCTTAGCTGGCAGGGCGAGAGCTAATGAAAAACTGTTTTTT

V: TRBV11-2
D: TRBD1
size: -
J: TRBJ1-4
CDR3: CASSLGTGVGEKLFF
DNA: TGTGCCAGCAGCTTAGGGACAGGGGTTGGTGAAAAACTGTTTTTT

V: TRBV28
D: TRBD1
size: -
J: TRBJ2-7
CDR3: CASSLQPGQGLYEQYF
DNA: TGTGCCAGCAGTTTGCAACCGGGACAGGGGCTCTACGAGCAGTACTTC

V: TRBV10-1
D: -
size: -
J: TRBJ2-1
CDR3: CASRECRINEQFF
DNA: TGCGCCAGCAGAGAGTGTCGGATCAATGAGCAGTTCTTC

V: TRBV6-1
D: TRBD1
size: -
J: TRBJ2-7
CDR3: CASSELRGPYEQYF
DNA: TGTGCCAGCAGTGAATTGAGGGGGCCCTACGAGCAGTACTTC

V: TRBV4-1
D: TRBD2
size: few
J: TRBJ2-7
CDR3: CASSQGGGREQYF
DNA: TGCGCCAGCAGCCAGGGGGGGGGTAGGGAGCAGTACTTC

V: TRBV30
D: -
size: few
J: TRBJ2-6
CDR3: CAWSRASLGANVLTF
DNA: TGTGCCTGGAGTCGAGCGTCCCTAGGGGCCAACGTCCTGACTTTC

V: TRBV5-4
D: TRBD2
size: -
J: TRBJ2-3
CDR3: CASKASGRGTDTQYF
DNA: TGTGCCAGTAAGGCTAGCGGGAGAGGCACAGATACGCAGTATTTT

V: TRBV11-2
D: TRBD2
size: -
J: TRBJ2-3
CDR3: CASSLDRYGTRSTDTQYF
DNA: TGTGCCAGCAGCTTAGATCGGTATGGGACTAGAAGCACAGATACGCAGTATTTT

V: TRBV4-1
D: -
size: -
J: TRBJ1-1
CDR3: CASSHLGVPLNTEAFF
DNA: TGCGCCAGCAGCCACCTTGGGGTCCCCTTGAACACTGAAGCTTTCTTT

V: TRBV11-2
D: TRBD2
size: few
J: TRBJ2-1
CDR3: CASSLGGLADFLSYNEQFF
DNA: TGTGCCAGCAGCTTAGGAGGACTAGCGGATTTCTTATCATACAATGAGCAGTTCTTC

V: TRBV19
D: -
size: -
J: TRBJ1-1
CDR3: CASSMSREDTEAFF
DNA: TGTGCCAGTAGTATGTCCAGGGAGGACACTGAAGCTTTCTTT

V: TRBV9
D: -
size: -
J: TRBJ2-3
CDR3: CASSVWWVSTDTQYF
DNA: TGTGCCAGCAGCGTCTGGTGGGTCAGCACAGATACGCAGTATTTT

V: TRBV19
D: -
size: -
J: TRBJ1-5
CDR3: CASSIFRGDQPQHF
DNA: TGTGCCAGTAGTATATTCCGGGGGGATCAGCCCCAGCATTTT

V: TRBV7-6
D: -
size: -
J: TRBJ2-7
CDR3: CASSTREMNEQYF
DNA: TGTGCCAGCAGCACCCGGGAGATGAACGAGCAGTACTTC

V: TRBV7-9
D: TRBD2
size: many
J: TRBJ2-7
CDR3: CASSLGGLAGVSYEQYF
DNA: TGTGCCAGCAGCTTAGGGGGACTAGCGGGAGTTTCCTACGAGCAGTACTTC

V: TRBV7-9
D: -
size: -
J: TRBJ2-3
CDR3: CASSQEAIRTDTQYF
DNA: TGCGCCAGCAGCCAAGAGGCCATTCGCACAGATACGCAGTATTTT

V: TRBV6-1
D: TRBD1
size: -
J: TRBJ1-2
CDR3: CAISESGQGGYTF
DNA: TGTGCCATCAGTGAGTCGGGACAGGGGGGCTACACCTTC

V: TRBV4-3
D: -
size: -
J: TRBJ2-4
CDR3: CASSQDLGANIQYF
DNA: TGCGCCAGCAGCCAAGATCTAGGGGCAAACATTCAGTACTTC

V: TRBV4-3
D: -
size: -
J: TRBJ2-2
CDR3: CASSQAPGVGTGELFF
DNA: TGCGCCAGCAGCCAAGCCCCCGGCGTAGGGACCGGGGAGCTGTTTTTT

V: TRBV4-1
D: -
size: -
J: TRBJ1-1
CDR3: CASSQEPAGGTEAFF
DNA: TGCGCCAGCAGCCAAGAGCCGGCCGGGGGCACTGAAGCTTTCTTT

V: TRBV11-3
D: -
size: -
J: TRBJ2-5
CDR3: CASSLGAGGPTGEQYF
DNA: TGTGCCAGCAGCTTAGGGGCAGGGGGGCCAACTGGAGAGCAGTACTTC

V: TRBV18
D: -
size: few
J: TRBJ1-1
CDR3: CASSPSQLNTEAFF
DNA: TGTGCCAGCTCACCCTCCCAGTTGAACACTGAAGCTTTCTTT

V: TRBV19
D: -
size: -
J: TRBJ2-1
CDR3: CASSIRGSHPNEQFF
DNA: TGTGCCAGTAGTATTAGGGGCAGCCACCCCAATGAGCAGTTCTTC

V: TRBV4-2
D: TRBD2
size: -
J: TRBJ2-7
CDR3: CASSQGRTSAYEQYF
DNA: TGTGCCAGCAGCCAAGGTAGGACTAGCGCCTACGAGCAGTACTTC

V: TRBV10-2
D: -
size: once
J: TRBJ2-1
CDR3: CASSESLVRLAKQFF
DNA: TGCGCCAGCAGTGAGTCATTAGTACGGCTAGCCAAGCAGTTCTTC

V: TRBV7-3
D: TRBD2
size: few
J: TRBJ2-2
CDR3: CASSPRLAGDDGELFF
DNA: TGTGCCAGCAGCCCCAGACTAGCGGGAGATGACGGGGAGCTGTTTTTT

V: TRBV27
D: -
size: -
J: TRBJ2-7
CDR3: CASSLFSPGEEQYF
DNA: TGTGCCAGCAGTTTATTTTCCCCGGGGGAGGAGCAGTACTTC